Each of the 17 T cell receptor beta chains below was sequenced from the same sample in a study of neurological immune-mediated disorders (dated by TCRdb to between 2018 and 2020). Library preparation was by 5' RACE. This sample was sequenced with an Illumina HiSeq 2500. TCRdb itself trimmed the public reads at Q25 with fastp, ran MiXCR and retained productive beta chains. Identical CDR3 proteins give one entry, which carries the most common genes and DNA. The sample profile shows roughly 36,000 distinct CDR3 sequences; 6.5% to 8.5% of them were found once. The ten largest account for around 5.7% of the sample. Sequenced input: CD4+ T cells from blood. The receptors were sampled from a man aged 45-60 years in good health.

There are many counts of this clonotype. The chain employs TRBV7-3 and TRBJ2-7; a possible D gene is TRBD2 (5 bases). The CDR3 consists of 16 residues. Trimming removed 0 bases from V and 6 bases from J, with 18 bases in between. CDR1 is SGHTA and CDR2 is FQGTGA in the germline V gene. The CDR3 spells CASSLTPAQGSGEQYF. CDR3 nucleotides: TGTGCCAGCAGCTTAACCCCAGCGCAAGGGAGTGGCGAGCAGTACTTC. Supplemented by reference TRBV7-3 and TRBJ2-7, the full variable domain reads GAGVSQTPSNKVTEKGKYVELRCDPISGHTALYWYRQSLGQGPEFLIYFQGTGAADDSGLPNDRFFAVRPEGSVSTLKIQRTERGDSAVYLCASSLTPAQGSGEQYFGPGTRLTVT.

This clonotype was detected ten times or more. The chain combines TRBV4-2 with TRBJ1-4; D may be TRBD1 (5 bases). The ends were cut back, 0 bases at V and 9 bases at J, with 17 bases in the middle. CDR3 length equals 16 residues. Germline-derived CDR1 and CDR2 are LGHNA and YNFKEQ. CDR3 loop: CASSQEGGGGFQKLFF. CDR3 sequence (DNA): TGTGCCAGCAGCCAAGAAGGCGGGGGGGGGTTTCAAAAACTGTTTTTT.

This clonotype was recorded only once. A much larger clone lies one base from this, so it may be a read error. This chain links TRBV20-1 with TRBJ2-7; tentative D call: TRBD1 (5 bases). Trimming stripped 7 bases from V and 5 bases from J, with 15 bases between. Per the germline V gene, CDR1 is DFQATT and CDR2 is SNEGSKA (reference sequence). The CDR3 is made up of 12 amino acids. CDR3 DNA: TGCAGTGTCCGGACACCCGGTGACGAGCAGTACTTC. Amino acid sequence: CSVRTPGDEQYF.

By frequency in the sample, this clonotype is medium-sized. CDR3 sequence: CSVKTDITGNTEAFF. The CDR3, as DNA: TGCAGCGTTAAGACCGATATAACAGGGAACACTGAAGCTTTCTTT. The rearrangement joins TRBV29-1 to TRBJ1-1, with a tentative D call TRBD1 (5 bases). CDR1 is SQVTM and CDR2 is ANQGSEA in the germline V gene. The CDR3 length is 15 residues. V was pared by 5 bases and J by 1 base, with 17 bases between.

This clonotype was recorded many times. The V and J genes are TRBV7-9 and TRBJ2-7, with 7 bases aligning to TRBD1. With 4 bases clipped from V and 4 bases from J, the junction kept 13 bases outside the gene matches. This CDR3 is built from 16 residues. The V gene's germline CDR1 is SEHNR and CDR2 FQNEAQ (reference sequence). The CDR3 DNA reads as TGTGCCAGCAGCTCAAAGGGGTGGGACAGCTCATACGAGCAGTACTTC. Its protein is CASSSKGWDSSYEQYF.

In its sample, this clonotype was seen many times. The V call is TRBV30, the J call TRBJ1-2, with D maybe TRBD1 (6 bases). Germline CDR1 reads GTSNPN; CDR2 reads SVGIG (reference sequence). The CDR3 sequence is 14 residues long. V was trimmed by 3 bases and J by 0 bases, leaving 11 bases between them. The CDR3 sequence is CAWSLDSTNYGYTF. The CDR3 region has the DNA TGTGCCTGGAGCCTGGACAGTACTAACTATGGCTACACCTTC. The full variable domain, completed using reference TRBV30 and TRBJ1-2, is SQTIHQWPATLVQPVGSPLSLECTVEGTSNPNLYWYRQAAGRGLQLLFYSVGIGQISSEVPQNLSASRPQDRQFILSSKKLLLSDSGFYLCAWSLDSTNYGYTFGSGTRLTVV.

This clonotype was recorded many times. The chain links TRBV6-5 to TRBJ1-1, with no clear D. V gave up 5 bases and J gave up 2 bases, with 6 bases separating them. The CDR3 runs to 12 residues. CDR1 and CDR2 (germline): MNHEY, SVGAGI. CDR3 sequence: CASSGRNTEAFF. In nucleotides, the CDR3 is TGTGCCAGCAGTGGACGCAACACTGAAGCTTTCTTT.

This clonotype was seen ten or more times. The rearrangement links TRBV6-5 to TRBJ2-5; TRBD2 is a possible D gene (5 bases). Germline assignment: CDR1 MNHEY and CDR2 SVGAGI. This CDR3 spans 14 amino acids. V was pared by 8 bases and J by 3 bases, with 16 bases between. For the CDR3, the DNA is TGTGCCAGCGACCCGTCCCCAGCGGAAGAGACCCAGTACTTC. This translates into CASDPSPAEETQYF.

This clonotype was counted many times. The chain joins TRBV20-1 to TRBJ1-5; D gene unclear. The V gene's germline CDR1 is DFQATT and CDR2 SNEGSKA (reference sequence). The CDR3 has 12 amino acids. Between the trimmed V and J ends, which lost 1 base and 9 bases, there was a span of 10 bases. CDR3: CSARAAGTPQHF. CDR3 bases: TGCAGTGCTAGAGCAGCCGGTACGCCCCAGCATTTT.

This clonotype came up many times. The chain combines TRBV29-1 with TRBJ1-1; D unresolved. V was trimmed by 7 bases and J by 4 bases, leaving 13 bases between them. Germline V gene sequence: CDR1 SQVTM, CDR2 ANQGSEA. The CDR3 covers 12 residues. CDR3 amino acids: CSAERETTEAFF. CDR3 DNA: TGCAGCGCCGAACGGGAGACCACTGAAGCTTTCTTT.

This clonotype has ten or more counts. The J gene is TRBJ2-7, the V gene TRBV20-1, with 8 bases matching TRBD2. Germline V gene lookup returns CDR1 DFQATT and CDR2 SNEGSKA (reference sequence). The ends lost 6 bases at V and 5 bases at J; junction bases unmatched: 15. This CDR3 comprises 15 residues. The CDR3: CSAGGVWGALHEQYF. The CDR3, as DNA: TGCAGTGCCGGGGGGGTTTGGGGGGCCCTCCACGAGCAGTACTTC.

This clonotype has a count of ten or more. This chain uses TRBV20-1 with TRBJ2-3, with 12 nucleotides matching TRBD2. This CDR3 comprises 15 residues. The V gene end was trimmed by 7 bases and the J gene end by 2 bases; junction bases not matched to a gene: 7. Looked up from germline, CDR1 is DFQATT and CDR2 is SNEGSKA (reference sequence). Written as DNA, the CDR3 is TGCAGTGGGACGGGACTAGCGGGCACCACAGATACGCAGTATTTT. The encoded protein is CSGTGLAGTTDTQYF.

In its sample, this clonotype was seen many times. This chain uses TRBV6-5 with TRBJ2-1, with 13 bases identical to TRBD2. Per germline, CDR1 MNHEY and CDR2 SVGAGI. There are 14 residues in the CDR3. Trimming at V came to 6 bases and at J to 7 bases, leaving 3 bases not matched to a gene. The CDR3 region is CASRPGLAGNEQFF. CDR3 DNA: TGTGCCAGCAGACCGGGACTAGCGGGAAATGAGCAGTTCTTC.

This clonotype occurred many times. The chain has TRBV3-1 and TRBJ2-3, with 9 bases lining up with TRBD2. The CDR3 covers 20 residues. V lost 4 bases to trimming and J lost 3 bases; unmatched junction nucleotides: 20. Germline CDR1 reads LGHDT; CDR2 reads YNNKEL (reference sequence). CDR3 nucleotide sequence: TGTGCCAGCAGCCCACCTGAGAATAGCGGGAGAGAGGTGAGGACAGATACGCAGTATTTT. Translated: CASSPPENSGREVRTDTQYF.

This clonotype was found many times. V gene TRBV5-1 combines with J gene TRBJ2-7; either TRBD1 or TRBD2 may supply D (7 bases each). V was cut by 1 base and J by 4 bases, with 12 bases left in between. The CDR3 has 14 residues. CDR1 and CDR2 (germline): SGHRS, YFSETQ. CDR3 amino acids: CASSLIRGGYEQYF. CDR3 nucleotides: TGCGCCAGCAGCTTGATCAGGGGGGGGTACGAGCAGTACTTC. Combining the CDR3 with reference TRBV5-1 and TRBJ2-7 gives the whole variable domain KAGVTQTPRYLIKTRGQQVTLSCSPISGHRSVSWYQQTPGQGLQFLFEYFSETQRNKGNFPGRFSGRQFSNSRSEMNVSTLELGDSALYLCASSLIRGGYEQYFGPGTRLTVT.

In this sample, this clonotype turned up many times. The rearrangement joins TRBV7-2 to TRBJ2-3; tentatively, D is TRBD2 (5 bases). The germline V gene encodes CDR1 SGHTA and CDR2 FQGNSA. This CDR3 spans 16 amino acids. V was shortened by 5 bases and J by 4 bases, with 19 bases between the two germline ends. The CDR3 DNA follows: TGTGCCAGCAGCCTGTCCGTAGCGAGGAGGTCAGATACGCAGTATTTT. Its translation: CASSLSVARRSDTQYF.

This clonotype was detected many times. The V call is TRBV6-2 or TRBV6-3, the J call TRBJ1-5; D remains unclear. Germline CDR1 and CDR2: MNHEY and SVGEGT. The CDR3 loop spans 14 amino acids. Trimming left V 2 bases short and J 5 bases short, with 10 bases between. CDR3 sequence (DNA): TGTGCCAGCAGTTACACGGGGTTCGATCAGCCCCAGCATTTT. Translating gives CASSYTGFDQPQHF.